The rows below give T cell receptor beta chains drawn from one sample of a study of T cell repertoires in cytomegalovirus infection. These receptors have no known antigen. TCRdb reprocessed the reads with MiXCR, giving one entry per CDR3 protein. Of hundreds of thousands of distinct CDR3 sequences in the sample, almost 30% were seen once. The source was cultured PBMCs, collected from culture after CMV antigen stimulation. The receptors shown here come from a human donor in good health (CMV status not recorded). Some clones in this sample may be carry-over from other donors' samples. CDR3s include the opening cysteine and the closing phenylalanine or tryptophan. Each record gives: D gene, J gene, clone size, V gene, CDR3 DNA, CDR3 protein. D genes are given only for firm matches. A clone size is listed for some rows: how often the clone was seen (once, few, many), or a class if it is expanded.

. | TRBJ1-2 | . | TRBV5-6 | TGTGCCAGCAGACAAGGAACAGGGATTAATGGCTACACCTTC | CASRQGTGINGYTF
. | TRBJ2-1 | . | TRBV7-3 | TGTGCCAGCAGCTTAAAGTCTGGTAGCAATGAGCAGTTCTTC | CASSLKSGSNEQFF
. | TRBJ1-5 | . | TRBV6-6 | TGTGCCAGCAGGGGGGCAGGGACGAGCAATCAGCCCCAGCATTTT | CASRGAGTSNQPQHF
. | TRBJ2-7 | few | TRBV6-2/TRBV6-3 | TGTGCCAGCAAATACGGGGCCTCCTACGAGCAGTACTTC | CASKYGASYEQYF
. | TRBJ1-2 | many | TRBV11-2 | TGTGCCAGCAGCTTTACCCAGACAGACTATGGCTACACCTTC | CASSFTQTDYGYTF
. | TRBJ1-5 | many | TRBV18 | TGTGCCAGCTCACTGGTAAATCAGCCCCAGCATTTT | CASSLVNQPQHF
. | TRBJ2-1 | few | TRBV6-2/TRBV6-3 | TGTGCCAGCAGTCTAAGGTCACAAATAGTTTGGAATGAGCAGTTCTTC | CASSLRSQIVWNEQFF
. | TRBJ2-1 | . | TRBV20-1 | TGCAGTAAGCGAAGCCAGGGAAGGAATGAGCAGTTCTTC | CSKRSQGRNEQFF
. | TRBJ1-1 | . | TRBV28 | TGTGCCAGCAGTGGAGTCAGGGTGATGAACACTGAAGCTTTCTTT | CASSGVRVMNTEAFF
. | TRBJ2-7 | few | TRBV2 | TGTGCCAGCATTAAGACAGGCCTACTCTCCTACGAGCAGTACTTC | CASIKTGLLSYEQYF
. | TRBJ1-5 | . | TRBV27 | TGTGCCAGCAGTTTATCTTTCCTCGACAGGAATAGCAATCAGCCCCAGCATTTT | CASSLSFLDRNSNQPQHF
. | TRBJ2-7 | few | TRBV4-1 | TGCGCCAGCAGCCAAGATTACGAGGGCGAGCAGTACTTC | CASSQDYEGEQYF
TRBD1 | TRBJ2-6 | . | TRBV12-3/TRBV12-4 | TGTGCCAGCAGTGAAACAGGGGGCCCTAGGAGGGGGGCCAACGTCCTGACTTTC | CASSETGGPRRGANVLTF
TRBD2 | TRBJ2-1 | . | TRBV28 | TGTGCCAGCAGTTTGGCGACTAGCGGCCTCAGGGATGAGCAGTTCTTC | CASSLATSGLRDEQFF
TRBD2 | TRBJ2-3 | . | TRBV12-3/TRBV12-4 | TGTGCCAGCAGTTTAAGGGAGGGAGGCACAGATACGCAGTATTTT | CASSLREGGTDTQYF
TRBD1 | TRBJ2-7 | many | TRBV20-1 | TGCAGTGCTAGAGGGGACAGGGGTCCTTACGAGCAGTACTTC | CSARGDRGPYEQYF
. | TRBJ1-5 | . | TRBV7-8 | TGTGCCAGCAGCCGGGACTTAGGTCAGCCCCAGCATTTT | CASSRDLGQPQHF
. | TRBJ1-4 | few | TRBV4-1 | TGCGCCAGCAGCCCGGGCTTCAATGAAAAACTGTTTTTT | CASSPGFNEKLFF
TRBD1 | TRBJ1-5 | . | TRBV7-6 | TGTGCCAGCAGCTTAGCCAGCGGGACAGGGGGACGTCAGCCCCAGCATTTT | CASSLASGTGGRQPQHF
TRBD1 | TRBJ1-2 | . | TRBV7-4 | TGTGCCAGCAGCCCCGCGGGACAGGGCGCAAGCTATGGCTACACCTTC | CASSPAGQGASYGYTF
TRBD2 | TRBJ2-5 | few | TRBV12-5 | TGTGCTAGTGGTTTGGTACTGACTAGCGGGATACCATCGGAGACCCAGTACTTC | CASGLVLTSGIPSETQYF
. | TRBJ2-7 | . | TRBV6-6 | TGTGCCAGCACCCCCGGGGTGGATCAGTACTTC | CASTPGVDQYF
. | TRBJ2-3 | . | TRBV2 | TGTGCCAGCAGTGAAAGGTCCGGGAGCTCATGGAATACGCAGTATTTT | CASSERSGSSWNTQYF
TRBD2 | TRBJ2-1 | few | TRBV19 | TGTGCCAGTAGTATTTCTGCTAGCGGGAGCCTCCCCTACAATGAGCAGTTCTTC | CASSISASGSLPYNEQFF
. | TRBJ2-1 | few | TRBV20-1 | TGCAGTCTTGGAGGGGGGGGCCGCAATGAGCAGTTCTTC | CSLGGGGRNEQFF
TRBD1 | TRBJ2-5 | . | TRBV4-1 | TGCGCCAGCAGCCAAGTGGCAGGGGGCGAGGAAGAGACCCAGTACTTC | CASSQVAGGEEETQYF
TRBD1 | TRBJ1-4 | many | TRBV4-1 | TGCGCCAGCAGCCAGGGACAGGAAAAACTGTTTTTT | CASSQGQEKLFF
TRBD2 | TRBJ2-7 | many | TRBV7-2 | TGTGCCAGCAGTCCTCGAGCGGGGAGGGTATACGAGCAGTACTTC | CASSPRAGRVYEQYF
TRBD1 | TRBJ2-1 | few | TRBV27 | TGTGCCAGCAGTTACGGACAGGGGGATATGTGGTTCTTC | CASSYGQGDMWFF
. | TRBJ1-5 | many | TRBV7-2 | TGTGCCAGCAGCCGTGGACAGCTCAATCAGCCCCAGCATTTT | CASSRGQLNQPQHF
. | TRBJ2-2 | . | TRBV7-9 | TGTGCCAGCAGCTCTCCGCCAATGGGAAACACCGGGGAGCTGTTTTTT | CASSSPPMGNTGELFF
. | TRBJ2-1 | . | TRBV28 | TGTGCCAGCAGTCCCCATGGCTTCAGCTCCTACAATGAGCAGTTCTTC | CASSPHGFSSYNEQFF
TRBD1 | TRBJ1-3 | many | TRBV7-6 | TGTGCCAGCAGCCTAGGGACAGCCTCTGGAAACACCATATATTTT | CASSLGTASGNTIYF
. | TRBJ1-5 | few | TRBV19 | TGTGCCAGTAGGCAGGGGCTAAATCAGCCCCAGCATTTT | CASRQGLNQPQHF
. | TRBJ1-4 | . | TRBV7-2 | TGTGCCAGCAGCTTAGTATGGGGAGAAAAACTGTTTTTT | CASSLVWGEKLFF
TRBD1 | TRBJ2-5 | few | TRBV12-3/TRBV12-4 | TGTGCCAGCAGTTTGACAGGGGTGGAGACCCAGTACTTC | CASSLTGVETQYF
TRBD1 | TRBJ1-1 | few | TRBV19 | TGTGCCAGTAGGGCCCTCAGGGGGGGGTCCACTGAAGCTTTCTTT | CASRALRGGSTEAFF
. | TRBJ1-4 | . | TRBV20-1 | TGCAGTGCTAGAGGAGGGGAAAAACTGTTTTTT | CSARGGEKLFF
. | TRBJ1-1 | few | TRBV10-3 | TGTGCCATCAGTAGCCGGGACCGAAACACTGAAGCTTTCTTT | CAISSRDRNTEAFF
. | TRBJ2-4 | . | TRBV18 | TGTGCCAGCTCACCAGGGGGGGGGCGAAACATTCAGTACTTC | CASSPGGGRNIQYF
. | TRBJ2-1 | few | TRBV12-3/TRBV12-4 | TGTGCCAGCAGTGGCGGGGGCCTCTCCTACAATGAGCAGTTCTTC | CASSGGGLSYNEQFF
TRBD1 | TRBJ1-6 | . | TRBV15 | TGTGCCACCAGCAAAGGGACAGGGCTTAGAATGATTAATTCACCCCTCCACTTT | CATSKGTGLRMINSPLHF
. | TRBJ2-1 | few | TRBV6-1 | TGTGCCAGCAGTGAAGCACGAGGCAGCAATGAGCAGTTCTTC | CASSEARGSNEQFF
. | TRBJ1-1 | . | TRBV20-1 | TGCAGTGCTAGAGGAGGGGGTGACACTGAAGCTTTCTTT | CSARGGGDTEAFF
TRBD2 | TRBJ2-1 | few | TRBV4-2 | TGTGCCAGCAGCCAAGGACCGGGACTAGCTGTTAATGAGCAGTTCTTC | CASSQGPGLAVNEQFF
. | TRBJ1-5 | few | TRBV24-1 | TGTGCCACCAGCAGGGGTTCGGGCAATCAGCCCCAGCATTTT | CATSRGSGNQPQHF
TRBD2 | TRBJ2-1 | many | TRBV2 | TGTGCCAGCAGTGAATCGCGGGGGGGCGAGCAGTTCTTC | CASSESRGGEQFF
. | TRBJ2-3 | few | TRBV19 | TGTGCCAGTGGCTTCTTGGGTGGCAGGGCAGGCGCAGATACGCAGTATTTT | CASGFLGGRAGADTQYF
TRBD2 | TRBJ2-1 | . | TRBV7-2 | TGTGCCAGCAGCTCTAGCGGGATCAATGAGCAGTTCTTC | CASSSSGINEQFF
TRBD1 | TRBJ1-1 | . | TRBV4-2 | TGTGCCAGCAGCGCCCGGGACAGGGTTGGCACTGAAGCTTTCTTT | CASSARDRVGTEAFF
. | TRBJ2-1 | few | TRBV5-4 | TGTGCCAGCAGCTTGGGAGGGCCCCACAATGAGCAGTTCTTC | CASSLGGPHNEQFF
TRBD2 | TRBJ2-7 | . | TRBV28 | TGTGCCAGCAGTCGACTAGCGGGAGGACAAGAGCAGTACTTC | CASSRLAGGQEQYF
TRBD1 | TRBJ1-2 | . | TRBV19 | TGTGCCAGCCCCATGGAAGGGACAGAGGGTATCTTGGATGGCTACACCTTC | CASPMEGTEGILDGYTF
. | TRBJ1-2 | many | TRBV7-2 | TGTGCCAGCAGCTTCCGGGACACCTACCAAGCTAACTATGGCTACACCTTC | CASSFRDTYQANYGYTF
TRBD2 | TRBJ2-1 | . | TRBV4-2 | TGTGCCAGCAGCCAAGATCGCGGGAGCTCCTACAATGAGCAGTTCTTC | CASSQDRGSSYNEQFF
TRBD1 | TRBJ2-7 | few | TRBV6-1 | TGTGCCAGCAGCCGCCCCGGGACAGGGCCTACCTACGAGCAGTACTTC | CASSRPGTGPTYEQYF
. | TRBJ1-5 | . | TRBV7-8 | TGTGCCAGCAGCAAGGGGTCGAGCAATCAGCCCCAGCATTTT | CASSKGSSNQPQHF
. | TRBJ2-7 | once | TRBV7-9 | TGTGCCAGCAGCGGGGCTGAGCAGTACTTC | CASSGAEQYF
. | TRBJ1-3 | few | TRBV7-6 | TGTGCCAGCAGCCGCACACAGGGTGGCCTTGGAAACACCATATATTTT | CASSRTQGGLGNTIYF
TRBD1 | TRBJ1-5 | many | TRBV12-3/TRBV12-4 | TGTGCCAGCAGTTTGGGGACAGGAAGCAATCAGCCCCAGCATTTT | CASSLGTGSNQPQHF